This T cell receptor beta chain was obtained from a study of T cell responses to AZD1222 COVID-19 vaccine. Across the study: Pooling was applied to second doses at about 4 or about 12 weeks. General study findings and limits: Vaccine-associated CD4 TCRs spanned spike, dominant at 160-218 and 743-854. The reported proportion of spike-specific TCRs targeting unmutated variant regions was nearly half.

Here immunoSEQ multiplex PCR was the method, and the copy in TCRdb shows in-frame clones only, minus some. Of 100,000 or so clones in the sample, about 90% were seen once. Regarding this clone: The antigen remains undetermined.

From germline, CDR1 is SGHTS and CDR2 YDEGEE. Trimming cost V 0 bases and J 3 bases, with 15 bases left between them. This CDR3 region has 17 residues. Sequencing was performed on peripheral blood, taken on day 0 of AZD1222 vaccination. The TCR sequence derives from an adult in good health. The chain is built from TRBV5-8 and TRBJ2-2, with a possible D match to TRBD1 (6 bases). The DNA of the CDR3 is TGTGCCAGCAGCTTGGTCGTACAGGGAGCGGACACCGGGGAGCTGTTTTTT. Translated, it gives CASSLVVQGADTGELFF.